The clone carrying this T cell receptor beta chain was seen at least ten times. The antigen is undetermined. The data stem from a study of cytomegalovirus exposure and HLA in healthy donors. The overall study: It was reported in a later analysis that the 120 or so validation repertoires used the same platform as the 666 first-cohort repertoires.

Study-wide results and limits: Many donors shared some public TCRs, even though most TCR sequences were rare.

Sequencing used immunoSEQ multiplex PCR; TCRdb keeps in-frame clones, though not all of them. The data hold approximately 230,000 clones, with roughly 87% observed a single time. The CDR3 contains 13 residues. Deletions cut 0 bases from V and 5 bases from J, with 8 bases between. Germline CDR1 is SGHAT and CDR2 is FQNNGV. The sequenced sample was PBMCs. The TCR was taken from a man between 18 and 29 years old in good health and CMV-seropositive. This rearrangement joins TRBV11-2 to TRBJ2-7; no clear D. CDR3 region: CASSLDIMHEQYF. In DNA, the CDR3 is TGTGCCAGCAGCTTAGATATCATGCACGAGCAGTACTTC.